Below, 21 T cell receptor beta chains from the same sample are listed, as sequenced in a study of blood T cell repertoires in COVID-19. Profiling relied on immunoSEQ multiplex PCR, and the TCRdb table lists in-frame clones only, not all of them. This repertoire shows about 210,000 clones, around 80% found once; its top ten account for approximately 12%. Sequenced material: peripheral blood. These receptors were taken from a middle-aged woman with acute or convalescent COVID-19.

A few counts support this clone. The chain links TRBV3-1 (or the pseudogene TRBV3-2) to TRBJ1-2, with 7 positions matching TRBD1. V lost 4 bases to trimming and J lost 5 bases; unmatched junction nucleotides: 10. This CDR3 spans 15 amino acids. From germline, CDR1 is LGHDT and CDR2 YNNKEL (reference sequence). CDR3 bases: TGTGCCAGCAGCCGTGGGACAGAAGGGAGGTATGGCTACACCTTC. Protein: CASSRGTEGRYGYTF.

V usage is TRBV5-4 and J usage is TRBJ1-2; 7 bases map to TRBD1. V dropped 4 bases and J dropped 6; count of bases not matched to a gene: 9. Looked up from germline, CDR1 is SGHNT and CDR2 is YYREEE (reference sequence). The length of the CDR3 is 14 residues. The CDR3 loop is CASSTRQGADGYTF. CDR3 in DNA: TGTGCCAGCAGCACCCGACAGGGAGCGGATGGCTACACCTTC.

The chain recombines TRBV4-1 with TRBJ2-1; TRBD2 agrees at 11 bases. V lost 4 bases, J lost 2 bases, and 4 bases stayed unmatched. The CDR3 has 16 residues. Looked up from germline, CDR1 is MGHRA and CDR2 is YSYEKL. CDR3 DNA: TGCGCCAGCAGCCGTGGTAGCGGGGGGGCCTACAATGAGCAGTTCTTC. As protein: CASSRGSGGAYNEQFF.

The CDR3 is CASRAGAPNTGELFF. CDR3 DNA sequence: TGTGCCAGCAGGGCGGGGGCCCCGAACACCGGGGAGCTGTTTTTT. This chain connects TRBV6-5 to TRBJ2-2, with D perhaps TRBD2 (7 bases). Germline loops: CDR1 MNHEY, CDR2 SVGAGI. V was cut by 6 bases and J by 0 bases, with 11 bases left in between. The length of the CDR3 is 15 residues.

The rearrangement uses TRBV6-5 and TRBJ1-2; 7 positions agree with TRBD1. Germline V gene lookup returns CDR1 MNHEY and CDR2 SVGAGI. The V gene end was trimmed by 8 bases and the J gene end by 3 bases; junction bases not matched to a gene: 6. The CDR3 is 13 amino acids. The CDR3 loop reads CASSPDRDYGYTF. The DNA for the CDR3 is TGTGCCAGCTCTCCTGACAGGGACTATGGCTACACCTTC.

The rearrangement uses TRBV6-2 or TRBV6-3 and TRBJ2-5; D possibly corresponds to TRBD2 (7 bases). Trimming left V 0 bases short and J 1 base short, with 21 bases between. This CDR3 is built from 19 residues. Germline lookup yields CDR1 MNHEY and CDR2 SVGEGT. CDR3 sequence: CASSYSRGGVTRLQETQYF. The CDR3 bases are TGTGCCAGCAGTTACTCGAGGGGGGGGGTTACTAGGCTCCAAGAGACCCAGTACTTC.

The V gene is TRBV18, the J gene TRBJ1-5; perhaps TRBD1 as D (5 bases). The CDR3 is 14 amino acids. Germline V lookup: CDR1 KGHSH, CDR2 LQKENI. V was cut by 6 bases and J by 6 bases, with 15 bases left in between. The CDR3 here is CASSFGEGSQPQHF. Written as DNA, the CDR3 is TGTGCCAGCTCCTTCGGGGAGGGGAGTCAGCCCCAGCATTTT.

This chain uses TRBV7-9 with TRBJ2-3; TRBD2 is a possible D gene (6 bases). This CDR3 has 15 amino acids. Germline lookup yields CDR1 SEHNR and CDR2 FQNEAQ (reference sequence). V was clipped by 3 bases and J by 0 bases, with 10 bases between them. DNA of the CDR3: TGTGCCAGCAGCTTGTCCAGCGGGAGCACAGATACGCAGTATTTT. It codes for CASSLSSGSTDTQYF.

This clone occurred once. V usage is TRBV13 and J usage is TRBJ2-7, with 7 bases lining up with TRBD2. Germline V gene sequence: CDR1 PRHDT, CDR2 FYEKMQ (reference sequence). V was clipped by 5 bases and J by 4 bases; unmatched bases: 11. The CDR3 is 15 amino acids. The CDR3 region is CASSAGMTSWYEQYF. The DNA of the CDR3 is TGTGCCAGCAGCGCAGGCATGACTAGCTGGTACGAGCAGTACTTC.

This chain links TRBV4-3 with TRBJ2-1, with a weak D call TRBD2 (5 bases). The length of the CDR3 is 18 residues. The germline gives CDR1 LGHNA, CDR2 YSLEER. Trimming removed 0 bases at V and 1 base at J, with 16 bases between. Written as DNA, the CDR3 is TGCGCCAGCAGCCAAGACCCCCCAGCGGAGTTATCCTACAATGAGCAGTTCTTC. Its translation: CASSQDPPAELSYNEQFF.

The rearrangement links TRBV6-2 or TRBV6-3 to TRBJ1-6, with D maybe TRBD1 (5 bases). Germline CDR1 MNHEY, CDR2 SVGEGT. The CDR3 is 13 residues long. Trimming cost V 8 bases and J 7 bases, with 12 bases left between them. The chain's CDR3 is CASRWGENSPLHF. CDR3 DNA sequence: TGTGCCAGCCGTTGGGGGGAAAATTCACCCCTCCACTTT.

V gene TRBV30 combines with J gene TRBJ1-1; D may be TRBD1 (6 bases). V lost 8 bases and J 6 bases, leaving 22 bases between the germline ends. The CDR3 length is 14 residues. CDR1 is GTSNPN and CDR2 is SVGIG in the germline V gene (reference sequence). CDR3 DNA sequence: TGTGCCGTAAGCCTGAGGGGGGGGGCGGCTGAAGCTTTCTTT. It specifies CAVSLRGGAAEAFF.

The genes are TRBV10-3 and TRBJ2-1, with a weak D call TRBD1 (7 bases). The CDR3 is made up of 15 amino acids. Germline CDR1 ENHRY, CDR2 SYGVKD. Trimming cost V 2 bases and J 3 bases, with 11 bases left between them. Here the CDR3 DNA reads TGTGCCATCAGTGAGGGGCAGGGGGGCTACAATGAGCAGTTCTTC. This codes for CAISEGQGGYNEQFF.

CDR3 protein: CAWSGRGDGEQFF. DNA of the CDR3: TGTGCCTGGAGTGGGCGGGGGGACGGTGAGCAGTTCTTC. The chain employs TRBV30 and TRBJ2-1; the match to TRBD2 covers 8 bases. The CDR3 has 13 amino acids. V shed 1 base and J 9 bases; nucleotides not matched to a gene: 5. CDR1 GTSNPN and CDR2 SVGIG come from the germline V gene (reference sequence).

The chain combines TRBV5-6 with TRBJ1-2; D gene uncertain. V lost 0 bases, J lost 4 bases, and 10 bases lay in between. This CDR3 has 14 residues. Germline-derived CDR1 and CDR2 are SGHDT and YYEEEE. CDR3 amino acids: CASSLETGSYGYTF. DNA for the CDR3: TGTGCCAGCAGCTTGGAAACTGGGAGCTATGGCTACACCTTC.

The CDR3 sequence: CAWMGRGTGGGGYTF. In nucleotides, the CDR3 is TGTGCCTGGATGGGTCGAGGGACAGGGGGAGGCGGCTACACCTTC. The chain couples TRBV30 to TRBJ1-2; 11 bases line up with TRBD1. Germline values: CDR1 GTSNPN, CDR2 SVGIG (reference sequence). V trimming: 4 bases; J trimming: 8 bases; junction bases outside the gene matches: 12. The CDR3 extends over 15 amino acids.

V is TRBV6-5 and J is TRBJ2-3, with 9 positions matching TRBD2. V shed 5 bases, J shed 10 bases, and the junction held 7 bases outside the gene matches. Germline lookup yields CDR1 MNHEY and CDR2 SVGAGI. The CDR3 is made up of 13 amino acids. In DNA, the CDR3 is TGTGCCAGCAGTCGCGGGGGGGCTTATCCGCAGTATTTT. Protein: CASSRGGAYPQYF.

The CDR3 DNA follows: TGTGCCAGCAGCTTAGGGGTTAGCGGCTACGAGCAGTACTTC. This codes for CASSLGVSGYEQYF. J is TRBJ2-7 and V is TRBV7-2; perhaps TRBD2 as D (6 bases). Between the trimmed V and J ends, which lost 1 base and 3 bases, there was a span of 10 bases. The CDR3 consists of 14 residues. Germline CDR1 and CDR2: SGHTA and FQGNSA. The variable domain in full, completed from reference TRBV7-2 and TRBJ2-7, reads GAGVSQSPSNKVTEKGKDVELRCDPISGHTALYWYRQSLGQGLEFLIYFQGNSAPDKSGLPSDRFSAERTGGSVSTLTIQRTQQEDSAVYLCASSLGVSGYEQYFGPGTRLTVT.

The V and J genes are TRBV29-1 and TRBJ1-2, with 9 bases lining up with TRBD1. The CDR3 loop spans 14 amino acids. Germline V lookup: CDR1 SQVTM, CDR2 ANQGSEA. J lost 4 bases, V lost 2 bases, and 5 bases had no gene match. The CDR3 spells CSVELTGGGYGYTF. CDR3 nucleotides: TGCAGCGTTGAATTGACAGGGGGAGGCTATGGCTACACCTTC.

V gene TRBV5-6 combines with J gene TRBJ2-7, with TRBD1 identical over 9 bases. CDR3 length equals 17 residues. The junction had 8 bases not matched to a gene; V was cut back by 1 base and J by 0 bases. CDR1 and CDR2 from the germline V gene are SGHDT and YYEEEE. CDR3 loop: CASSLLRGQGPSYEQYF. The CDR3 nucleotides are TGTGCCAGCAGCTTGCTTAGAGGACAGGGGCCCTCCTACGAGCAGTACTTC.

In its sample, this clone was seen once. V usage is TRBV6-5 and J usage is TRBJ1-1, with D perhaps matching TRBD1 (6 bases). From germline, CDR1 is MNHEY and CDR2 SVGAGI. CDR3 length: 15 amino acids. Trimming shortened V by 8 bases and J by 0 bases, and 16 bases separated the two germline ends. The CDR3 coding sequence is TGTGCCAGCGGAGGTGATGGGGGCATGAACACTGAAGCTTTCTTT. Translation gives CASGGDGGMNTEAFF.